A single sample gave rise to the 7 T cell receptor beta chains below, sequenced in a study of cytotoxic CD8 clonotypes in ibrutinib-treated CLL. The method was immunoSEQ multiplex PCR; TCRdb's version includes in-frame clones alone and lacks a portion of them. The table includes hundreds of thousands of clones, 60% to 80% detected once. The specimen was PBMCs, collected after 12 months of ibrutinib treatment. Receptor source: a human donor with chronic lymphocytic leukemia.

The chain joins TRBV11-2 to TRBJ2-5; 7 nucleotides line up with TRBD1. The V and J ends lost 5 bases and 2 bases, in that order; junction bases with no gene match: 8. Looked up from germline, CDR1 is SGHAT and CDR2 is FQNNGV. This CDR3 contains 15 residues. CDR3 sequence: CASSPGGQPQETQYF. The CDR3 coding sequence is TGTGCCAGCAGCCCTGGGGGACAGCCTCAAGAGACCCAGTACTTC.

The rearrangement uses TRBV4-2 and TRBJ1-3; no clear D gene. V dropped 1 base and J dropped 3 bases, with 13 bases sitting between them. The CDR3 runs to 16 residues. Germline loops: CDR1 LGHNA, CDR2 YNFKEQ. The CDR3 DNA is TGTGCCAGCAGCCAAGTGAGCGTCTCGGGTGGAAACACCATATATTTT. Residues: CASSQVSVSGGNTIYF.

This chain connects TRBV18 to TRBJ1-2; D call uncertain. Trimming shortened V by 2 bases and J by 1 base, and 8 bases separated the two germline ends. Germline V CDR1 and CDR2: KGHSH, LQKENI. This CDR3 has 14 residues. In DNA form, the CDR3 reads TGTGCCAGCTCACCAGGGAACCGTAACTATGGCTACACCTTC. Translation gives CASSPGNRNYGYTF. Using reference TRBV18 and TRBJ1-2 for the parts outside the CDR3, the full variable domain is NAGVMQNPRHLVRRRGQEARLRCSPMKGHSHVYWYRQLPEEGLKFMVYLQKENIIDESGMPKERFSAEFPKEGPSILRIQQVVRGDSAAYFCASSPGNRNYGYTFGSGTRLTVV.

The V and J genes are TRBV5-4 and TRBJ1-4; TRBD1 matches at 9 bases. Trimming took 4 bases from V and 8 from J; bases not matched to a gene: 6. Germline V CDR1 and CDR2: SGHNT, YYREEE (reference sequence). CDR3 size: 14 residues. CDR3 nucleotides: TGTGCCAGCAGCGTACAGGGGGCGCGGGAAAAACTGTTTTTT. This gives the protein CASSVQGAREKLFF.

This chain uses TRBV5-6 with TRBJ2-3; D not resolved. This CDR3 has 13 amino acids. Trimming took off 4 bases at V and 1 base at J, with 7 bases between the two ends. Germline V gene data show CDR1 as SGHDT and CDR2 as YYEEEE. The DNA for the CDR3 is TGTGCCAGCAGCCTCCGGGGCACAGATACGCAGTATTTT. Translation: CASSLRGTDTQYF.

The genes are TRBV9 and TRBJ2-3; D possibly corresponds to TRBD2 (6 bases). CDR1 SGDLS and CDR2 YYNGEE come from the germline V gene. V lost 4 bases and J lost 3, with 21 bases in between. The CDR3 sequence is 17 residues long. Written as DNA, the CDR3 is TGTGCCAGCAGCCCAAGGGGTCTGGAAAGCGGGACAGATACGCAGTATTTT. This gives the protein CASSPRGLESGTDTQYF.

The V and J genes are TRBV25-1 and TRBJ1-1; D is undetermined. Germline assignment: CDR1 MGHDK and CDR2 SYGVNS. Trimming stripped 8 bases from V and 4 bases from J, with 17 bases between. The CDR3 is 14 amino acids. DNA of the CDR3: TGTGCCAGCGGCCCAAGGATTTTGGGCACTGAAGCTTTCTTT. Translation: CASGPRILGTEAFF.